Shown below are 18 T cell receptor beta chains from a single sample sequenced in a study of PD-1 blockade in classical Hodgkin lymphoma. Produced via immunoSEQ multiplex PCR; TCRdb's table is partial and in-frame only. The sample contains 8,500 to 14,000 clones, around four fifths of which appear only once. Every patient relapsed after autologous stem cell transplantation, and brentuximab vedotin exposure varied. Sequenced here: peripheral blood mononuclear cells (PBMCs), sampled before the second cycle of nivolumab. All receptors derive from a human donor with classical Hodgkin lymphoma.

This chain uses TRBV6-1 with TRBJ2-5, with 10 nucleotides matching TRBD2. There are 16 residues in the CDR3. The trim removed 3 bases at V and 4 bases at J, leaving 8 bases unmatched. In germline, CDR1 is MNHNS, CDR2 SASEGT. The CDR3 coding sequence is TGTGCCAGCAGTGAGTCTAGCGGGGGAGTAAGAGAGACCCAGTACTTC. It codes for CASSESSGGVRETQYF.

The chain has TRBV5-6 and TRBJ1-2; unclear D gene. CDR1 is SGHDT, CDR2 YYEEEE, per germline. V gave up 4 bases and J gave up 5 bases, with 9 bases separating them. The CDR3 covers 12 residues. CDR3 nucleotide sequence: TGTGCCAGCAGCCTAGGGATTTATGGCTACACCTTC. Translating it yields CASSLGIYGYTF.

The J gene is TRBJ2-5, the V gene TRBV28; D not certain. Trimming cost V 2 bases and J 4 bases, with 8 bases left between them. Germline V lookup: CDR1 MDHEN, CDR2 SYDVKM. This CDR3 has 13 amino acids. The CDR3 loop reads CASSLPPLETQYF. The CDR3 nucleotides read TGTGCCAGCAGTTTACCCCCCCTAGAGACCCAGTACTTC.

The rearrangement joins TRBV2 to TRBJ2-5, with D unclear. Trimming removed 6 bases from V and 2 bases from J, with 16 bases in between. CDR3 length: 15 amino acids. Per germline, CDR1 SNHLY and CDR2 FYNNEI. CDR3 residues: CASRVPAIAQETQYF. The DNA of the CDR3 is TGTGCCAGCAGGGTCCCCGCCATCGCACAAGAGACCCAGTACTTC.

The chain is built from TRBV7-3 and TRBJ2-1; a weak D match, TRBD2 (5 bases). Germline V gene data show CDR1 as SGHTA and CDR2 as FQGTGA. The CDR3 spans 13 residues. V was cut by 3 bases and J by 7 bases, with 10 bases left in between. The CDR3 loop reads CASSFTRDNEQFF. The CDR3 DNA reads as TGTGCCAGCAGCTTCACTAGGGATAATGAGCAGTTCTTC.

The chain uses TRBV28 and TRBJ2-5, with D unclear. Germline V gene sequence: CDR1 MDHEN, CDR2 SYDVKM. The CDR3 length is 14 residues. V dropped 2 bases and J dropped 0 bases, with 7 bases sitting between them. The chain's CDR3 is CASSLMWYQETQYF. The CDR3 DNA is TGTGCCAGCAGTTTAATGTGGTACCAAGAGACCCAGTACTTC.

The DNA for the CDR3 is TGCGCCAGCAGCTTGGCCTCGGGGCAGGGCTACGAGCAGTACTTC. Its protein is CASSLASGQGYEQYF. The rearrangement uses TRBV5-1 and TRBJ2-7; either TRBD1 or TRBD2 may supply D (5 bases each). CDR3 length: 15 amino acids. Trimming cost V 0 bases and J 3 bases, with 13 bases left between them. Looked up from germline, CDR1 is SGHRS and CDR2 is YFSETQ.

Only a few counts were recorded for this clone. The CDR3 loop reads CASSFAMNTEAFF. DNA of the CDR3: TGTGCCAGCAGTTTCGCCATGAACACTGAAGCTTTCTTT. This rearrangement joins TRBV27 to TRBJ1-1; no clear D. The CDR3 contains 13 residues. CDR1 is MNHEY, CDR2 SMNVEV, per germline (reference sequence). The V and J ends lost 3 bases and 0 bases respectively, with 5 bases between them.

This chain links TRBV15 with TRBJ1-4; D unclear. The CDR3 consists of 15 residues. The ends were cut back, 0 bases at V and 7 bases at J, with 12 bases in the middle. Germline lookup yields CDR1 LNHNV and CDR2 YYDKDF (reference sequence). The CDR3 coding sequence is TGTGCCACCAGCAGAGATCTAGTCGGGTTTGAAAAACTGTTTTTT. It is translated as CATSRDLVGFEKLFF.

The chain combines TRBV19 with TRBJ2-2, with 8 bases matching TRBD1. The germline V gene has CDR1 LNHDA and CDR2 SQIVND (reference sequence). With 0 bases clipped from V and 3 bases from J, the junction kept 6 bases outside the gene matches. The CDR3 is 17 residues long. As DNA, the CDR3 is TGTGCCAGTAGTATAGATCGGAACAGGGGGGACACCGGGGAGCTGTTTTTT. It specifies CASSIDRNRGDTGELFF.

V and J are TRBV9 and TRBJ1-4; TRBD1 might be the D (5 bases). Germline V CDR1 and CDR2: SGDLS, YYNGEE. V was shortened by 3 bases and J by 4 bases, with 16 bases between the two germline ends. CDR3 length equals 16 residues. CDR3 nucleotides: TGTGCCAGCAGCGCCGCGGGGGGACGGGGTAATGAAAAACTGTTTTTT. As protein: CASSAAGGRGNEKLFF.

This chain joins TRBV7-9 and TRBJ2-5, with a tentative D call TRBD2 (6 bases). V was cut by 5 bases and J by 5 bases, with 21 bases left in between. Germline CDR1 is SEHNR and CDR2 is FQNEAQ (reference sequence). The CDR3 loop spans 16 amino acids. The CDR3, as DNA: TGTGCCAGCAGCCCAATCAGGACTAAGCTGAGGGAGACCCAGTACTTC. Residues: CASSPIRTKLRETQYF.

The genes are TRBV25-1 and TRBJ2-5; 7 nucleotides line up with TRBD2. This CDR3 comprises 15 residues. CDR1 and CDR2 (germline): MGHDK, SYGVNS. V shed 7 bases and J 1 base; nucleotides not matched to a gene: 9. The CDR3 spells CASTSWGRAQETQYF. The CDR3 DNA reads as TGTGCCAGCACCTCGTGGGGGAGGGCCCAAGAGACCCAGTACTTC.

The CDR3 DNA reads as TGTGCCAGCAGCTCCACCAGCGGCGCGGGGGGGGAGCTGTTTTTT. It specifies CASSSTSGAGGELFF. The V and J genes are TRBV7-3 and TRBJ2-2; weak D call: TRBD2 (6 bases). CDR1 SGHTA and CDR2 FQGTGA come from the germline V gene. This CDR3 region has 15 residues. V dropped 4 bases and J dropped 8 bases, with 17 bases sitting between them.

The CDR3 bases are TGTGCCAGCTCACCGCCTGGCCGGGCTGGAAACACCATATATTTT. The encoded protein is CASSPPGRAGNTIYF. This chain links TRBV18 with TRBJ1-3; D is unresolved. In germline, CDR1 is KGHSH, CDR2 LQKENI. V lost 3 bases and J lost 2, with 11 bases in between. The CDR3 has 15 residues.

The chain is built from TRBV28 and TRBJ2-2; TRBD1 matches at 7 bases. Germline CDR1 is MDHEN and CDR2 is SYDVKM. CDR3 length: 17 amino acids. The trim removed 4 bases at V and 4 bases at J, leaving 12 bases unmatched. CDR3 nucleotides: TGTGCCAGCAGTTCCCTCGACAGGGCAGAGGTCACCGGGGAGCTGTTTTTT. It encodes CASSSLDRAEVTGELFF.

This CDR3 is CASSLFGGGTQYF. In nucleotides, the CDR3 is TGTGCCAGCAGTTTATTTGGGGGAGGGACCCAGTACTTC. The V gene is TRBV27, the J gene TRBJ2-5; TRBD2 might be the D (6 bases). Trimming cost V 1 base and J 7 bases, with 10 bases left between them. Germline V gene lookup returns CDR1 MNHEY and CDR2 SMNVEV (reference sequence). The CDR3 is 13 amino acids.

The chain is built from TRBV5-4 and TRBJ2-6; no clear D. CDR1 is SGHNT and CDR2 is YYREEE in the germline V gene (reference sequence). The CDR3 runs 14 residues. Trimming took off 5 bases at V and 0 bases at J, with 6 bases between the two ends. The CDR3 region is CASSFNSGANVLTF. CDR3 bases: TGTGCCAGCAGTTTTAACTCTGGGGCCAACGTCCTGACTTTC.